The text below deals with one TCR beta chain. Its antigen remains unidentified. One base away there is no much larger clone; base qualities are not given. This record comes from a study of T cell responses to AZD1222 COVID-19 vaccine (TCRdb year 2021). Regarding the study in general: TCR sequencing was performed for some 250 trial participants, of whom 200 to 220 were given two doses of AZD1222 and around 25 were given two doses of MenACWY control vaccine. Enrollment into the trials was organized by age into subgroups of 18-55, 56-69 and 70-plus years, and those subgroups contained roughly 140, 27 and 60 TCR-sequenced participants, respectively.

The full study reports these points: Because no day 14 peak-response samples were available, repertoires were characterized only after the peak T cell response. Most participants were white British and females outnumbered males, and the authors suggested that clonal diversity may have been underestimated. Nearly half of unique spike-specific TCRs reportedly recognized epitopes outside regions mutated in the B.1.351 and B.1.1.7 variants. In the small 56-69-year group, the increase in depth fell short of significance, most likely because of low power. Vaccine-associated CD4 TCRs spanned the whole spike protein, with dominant responses in regions 160-218 and 743-854. After two AZD1222 doses, spike-specific TCR breadth and depth were significantly higher than at day 0 and than in MenACWY recipients. Only six or seven AZD1222 recipients were SARS-CoV-2 seropositive at baseline, limiting conclusions about previously exposed vaccinees.

The CDR3 regions of human TCRbeta chains were subjected to immunosequencing. The source study handled its data this way. TCRs in the repertoires were matched against a reference library of SARS-CoV-2-specific TCRs that had been generated with the MIRA antigen-specificity platform. Breadth meant the fraction of unique TCRs that were SARS-CoV-2-associated, whereas depth meant the fraction of total T cells that were SARS-CoV-2-associated. Using the MIRA data, each spike-specific TCR was assigned both to the spike region to which the TCR was reactive and to a CD4 or CD8 class. Log10-transformed breadth and depth values were compared by one-way ANOVA with Sidak's multiple comparisons tests. Held by TCRdb, this immuneACCESS table contains in-frame sequences only and omits some clones. Under half of the omission traces to an unresolved V gene where checked; the cause of the rest is unknown. The V and J calls and the clone size are those of that table, but D and trimming were determined from the DNA. The sample contains approximately 84,000 clones, under 90% of them found a single time. The ten largest clones represent 1.3% of the sample.

V is pared back by 4 bases and J by 7 bases, with 13 bases lying between the germline termini. From a lookup of the germline V gene, CDR1 and CDR2 are MDHEN and SYDVKM. Reading from cysteine to phenylalanine, the CDR3 counts 14 amino acids. Only the CDR3 DNA stays, 42 bases, in frame from base 1. The label giving this sample's time point can be read as: about 28 days (+/-7) after the second vaccine dose. AZD1222 recipients with second doses at about 4 weeks or about 12 weeks were pooled, because spike-specific TCR depth and breadth did not differ between schedules. Vaccinee samples were obtained from the UK trials COV001 and COV002, which included a single-blind randomized controlled phase 2/3 trial of AZD1222 (ChAdOx1 nCoV-19) in healthy adults. For TCRbeta chain sequencing, PBMC samples were collected from trial participants at day 0 and at day 28 after the second dose.

This TCR derives from an adult who received the AZD1222 COVID-19 vaccine. This sequence uses TRBV28 and TRBJ2-2; perhaps TRBD2 is the D gene, with 6 bases matching. Sample: peripheral blood, taken 28 days after the second AZD1222 dose. The sequenced DNA is TGTGCCAGCAGTTCGGTACTAGCCAGCGGGGAGCTGTTTTTT. It encodes CASSSVLASGELFF.